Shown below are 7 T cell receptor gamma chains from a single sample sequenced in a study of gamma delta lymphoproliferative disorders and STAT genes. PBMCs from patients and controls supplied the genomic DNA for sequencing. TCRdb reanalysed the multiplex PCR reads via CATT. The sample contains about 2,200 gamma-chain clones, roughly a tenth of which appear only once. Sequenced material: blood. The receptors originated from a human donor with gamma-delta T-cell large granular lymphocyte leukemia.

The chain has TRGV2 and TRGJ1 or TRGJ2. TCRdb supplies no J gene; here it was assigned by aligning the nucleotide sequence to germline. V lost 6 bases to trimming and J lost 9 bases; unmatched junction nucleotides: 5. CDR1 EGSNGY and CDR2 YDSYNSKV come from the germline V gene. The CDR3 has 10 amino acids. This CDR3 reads CATWKIKKLF. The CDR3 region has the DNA TGTGCCACCTGGAAAATTAAGAAACTCTTT.

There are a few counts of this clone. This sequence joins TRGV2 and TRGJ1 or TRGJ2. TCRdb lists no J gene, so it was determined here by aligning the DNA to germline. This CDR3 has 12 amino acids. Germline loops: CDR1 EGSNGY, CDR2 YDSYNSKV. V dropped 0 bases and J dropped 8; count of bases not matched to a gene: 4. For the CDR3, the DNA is TGTGCCACCTGGGACGGGCAGAATAAGAAACTCTTT. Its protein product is CATWDGQNKKLF.

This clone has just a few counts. The CDR3 DNA follows: TGTGCCTGCTGGATTATCGCTGGTCTATATTATAAGAAACTCTTT. It codes for CACWIIAGLYYKKLF. The chain has TRGV11 and TRGJ1 or TRGJ2. The J gene is absent in TCRdb and was assigned here via DNA matching to germline. TRGV11 is an ORF for which the function is uncertain. V shed 5 bases, J shed 4 bases, and the junction held 11 bases outside the gene matches. This CDR3 is built from 15 residues.

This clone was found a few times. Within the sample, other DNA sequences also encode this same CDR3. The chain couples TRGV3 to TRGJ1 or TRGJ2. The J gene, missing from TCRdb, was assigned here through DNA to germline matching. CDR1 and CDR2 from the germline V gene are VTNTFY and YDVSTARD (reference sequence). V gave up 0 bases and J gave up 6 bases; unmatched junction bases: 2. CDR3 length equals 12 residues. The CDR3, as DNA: TGTGCCACCTGGGACAGGCGTTATAAGAAACTCTTT. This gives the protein CATWDRRYKKLF.

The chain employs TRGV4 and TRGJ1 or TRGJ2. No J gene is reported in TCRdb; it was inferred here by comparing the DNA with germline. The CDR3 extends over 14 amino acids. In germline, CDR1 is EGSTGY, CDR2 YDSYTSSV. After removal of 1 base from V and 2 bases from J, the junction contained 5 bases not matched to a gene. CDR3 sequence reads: CATWDGLYYYKKLF. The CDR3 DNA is TGTGCCACCTGGGATGGCCTCTATTATTATAAGAAACTCTTT.

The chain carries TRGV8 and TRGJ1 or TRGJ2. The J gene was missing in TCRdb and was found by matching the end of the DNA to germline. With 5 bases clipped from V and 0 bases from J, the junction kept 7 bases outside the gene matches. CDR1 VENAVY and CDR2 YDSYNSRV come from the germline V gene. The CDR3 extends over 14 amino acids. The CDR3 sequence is CATWAALNYYKKLF. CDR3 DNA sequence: TGTGCCACCTGGGCCGCCCTGAATTATTATAAGAAACTCTTT.

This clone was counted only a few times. CDR3 amino acids: CATWGHHYKKLF. The CDR3 nucleotides are TGTGCCACCTGGGGCCACCATTATAAGAAACTCTTT. This chain joins TRGV4 and TRGJ1 or TRGJ2. TCRdb is silent on the J gene; assignment here came from matching the DNA to germline. Germline trimming cut 5 bases from V and 5 bases from J; bases unmatched to any gene: 6. This CDR3 has 12 residues. Germline V CDR1 and CDR2: EGSTGY, YDSYTSSV.